This entry features one T cell receptor beta chain sequence. This specimen belongs to a study of blood T cell repertoires in COVID-19. About the study: COVID-19 samples collected from the United States, Italy and Spain covered acute and convalescent phases. The cDNA or gDNA used as material had been derived from T cells, B-cell-depleted T cells, or PBMCs.

The table came from immunoSEQ multiplex PCR; TCRdb's copy has only in-frame clones and leaves some out. The sample holds some 500,000 clones, 85% to 90% seen once. A Seattle source enrolled patients during active infection and followed them longitudinally. Trimming at V came to 3 bases and at J to 8 bases, leaving 18 bases not matched to a gene. The CDR3 contains 18 residues. CDR1 and CDR2 (germline): LGHNA, YNFKEQ. This receptor was identified in a woman aged 50 to 60 with COVID-19, enrolled during active disease. Sequencing used peripheral blood. V is TRBV4-2 and J is TRBJ2-1, with 8 bases identical to TRBD1. Written as DNA, the CDR3 is TGTGCCAGCAGCCACTCGTCCGCGACAGGGGATGGTGCCGATGAGCAGTTCTTC. Its protein is CASSHSSATGDGADEQFF.